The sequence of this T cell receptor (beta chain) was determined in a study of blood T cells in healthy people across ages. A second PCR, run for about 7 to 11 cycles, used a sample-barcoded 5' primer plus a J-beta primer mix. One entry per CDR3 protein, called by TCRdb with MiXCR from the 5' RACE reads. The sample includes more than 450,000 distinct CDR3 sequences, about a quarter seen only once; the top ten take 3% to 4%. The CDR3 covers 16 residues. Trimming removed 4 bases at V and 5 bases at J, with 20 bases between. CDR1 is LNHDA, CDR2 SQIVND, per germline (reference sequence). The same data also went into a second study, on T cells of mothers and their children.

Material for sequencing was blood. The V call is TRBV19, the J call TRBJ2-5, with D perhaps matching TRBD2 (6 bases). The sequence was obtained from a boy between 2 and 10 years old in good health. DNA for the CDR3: TGTGCCAGTAGTAGAATAGCGGAGTATACCGGGGAGACCCAGTACTTC. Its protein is CASSRIAEYTGETQYF.